This entry describes one T cell receptor beta chain. This entry belongs to a study of blood T cell repertoires in COVID-19. About the research overall: The United States, Italy and Spain supplied acute and convalescent COVID-19 samples.

The method was immunoSEQ multiplex PCR; TCRdb's version includes in-frame clones alone and lacks a portion of them. The sample includes roughly 180,000 clones, 80% to 90% of them seen just once. The length of the CDR3 is 13 residues. The trim removed 4 bases at V and 5 bases at J, leaving 4 bases unmatched. Germline V lookup: CDR1 SGHRS, CDR2 YFSETQ. The TCR was taken from a man aged 55 to 70 with acute or convalescent COVID-19. What was sequenced was peripheral blood. The chain joins TRBV5-1 to TRBJ1-1; 8 bases line up with TRBD1. The CDR3 DNA follows: TGCGCCAGCAGCAGCAGGGGGCTGACTGAAGCTTTCTTT. Translating gives CASSSRGLTEAFF.